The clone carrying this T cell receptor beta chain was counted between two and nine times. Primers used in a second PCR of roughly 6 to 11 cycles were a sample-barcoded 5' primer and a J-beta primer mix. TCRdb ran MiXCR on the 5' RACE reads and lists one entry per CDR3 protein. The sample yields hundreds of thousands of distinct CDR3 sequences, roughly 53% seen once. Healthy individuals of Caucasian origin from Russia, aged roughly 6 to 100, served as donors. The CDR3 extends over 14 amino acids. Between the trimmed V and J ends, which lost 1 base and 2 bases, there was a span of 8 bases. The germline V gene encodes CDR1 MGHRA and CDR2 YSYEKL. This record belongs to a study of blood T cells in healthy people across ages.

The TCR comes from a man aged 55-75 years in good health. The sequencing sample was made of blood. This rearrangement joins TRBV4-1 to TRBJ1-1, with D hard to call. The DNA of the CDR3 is TGCGCCAGCAGCCAAGCCCAACTTAACACTGAAGCTTTCTTT. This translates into CASSQAQLNTEAFF.